Below are 4 T cell receptor beta chains sequenced from a single sample in a study of blood T cell repertoires in COVID-19. Repertoires were generated with immunoSEQ multiplex PCR, while TCRdb's copy carries only in-frame clones and drops some. The sample shows a few hundred thousand clones, roughly 84% of them seen only once. Specimen: PBMCs or T cells enriched from blood (not recorded which). Source of these receptors: a woman between 45 and 65 years old who had been exposed to COVID-19.

This chain connects TRBV10-3 to TRBJ2-3; unclear D gene. Germline V gene lookup returns CDR1 ENHRY and CDR2 SYGVKD. Deletions cut 10 bases from V and 0 bases from J, with 8 bases between. The CDR3 contains 12 residues. The CDR3 region has the DNA TGTGCCACCGCGACTAGCACAGATACGCAGTATTTT. Residues: CATATSTDTQYF.

This sequence joins TRBV5-8 and TRBJ1-2; D call uncertain. CDR1 is SGHTS, CDR2 YDEGEE, per germline. Between the trimmed V and J ends, which lost 0 bases and 8 bases, there was a span of 8 bases. The CDR3 is 12 residues long. The CDR3 coding sequence is TGTGCCAGCAGCTTGGTGGGCATGGGCTACACCTTC. Translation: CASSLVGMGYTF.

By share, this clone ranks as medium-sized. The same CDR3 is also encoded by other DNA sequences in this sample. This chain connects TRBV6-5 to TRBJ1-1; D is possibly TRBD1 (6 bases). The germline V gene encodes CDR1 MNHEY and CDR2 SVGAGI. The CDR3 consists of 11 residues. Trimming removed 5 bases from V and 5 bases from J, with 6 bases in between. CDR3 coding DNA: TGTGCCAGCAGTAGGGGGACTGAAGCTTTCTTT. Residues: CASSRGTEAFF.

The chain has TRBV7-8 and TRBJ2-7; weak D call: TRBD1 (5 bases). The CDR3 has 16 amino acids. Germline CDR1 reads SGHVS; CDR2 reads FQNEAQ. Between the trimmed V and J ends, which lost 1 base and 2 bases, there was a span of 15 bases. CDR3 amino acids: CASSLELGQRPYEQYF. Here the CDR3 DNA reads TGTGCCAGCAGCTTAGAGTTGGGGCAAAGACCCTACGAGCAGTACTTC.